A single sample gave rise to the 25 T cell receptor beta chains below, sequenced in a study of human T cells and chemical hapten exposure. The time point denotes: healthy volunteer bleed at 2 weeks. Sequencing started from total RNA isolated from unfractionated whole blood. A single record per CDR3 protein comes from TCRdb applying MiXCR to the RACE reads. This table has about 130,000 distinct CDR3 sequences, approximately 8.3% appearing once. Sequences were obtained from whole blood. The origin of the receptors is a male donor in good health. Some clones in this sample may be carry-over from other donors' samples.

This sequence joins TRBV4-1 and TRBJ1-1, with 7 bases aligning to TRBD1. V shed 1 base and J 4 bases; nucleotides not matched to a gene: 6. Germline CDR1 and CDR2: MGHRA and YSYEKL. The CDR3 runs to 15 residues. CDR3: CASSQARPGGTEAFF. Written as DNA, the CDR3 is TGCGCCAGCAGCCAAGCCCGGCCAGGGGGCACTGAAGCTTTCTTT.

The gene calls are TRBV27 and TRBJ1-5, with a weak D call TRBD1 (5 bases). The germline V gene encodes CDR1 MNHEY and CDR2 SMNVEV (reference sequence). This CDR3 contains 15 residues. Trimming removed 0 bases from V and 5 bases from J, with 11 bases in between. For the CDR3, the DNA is TGTGCCAGCAGTTTATCGTTGCAGGGCCATCAGCCCCAGCATTTT. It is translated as CASSLSLQGHQPQHF.

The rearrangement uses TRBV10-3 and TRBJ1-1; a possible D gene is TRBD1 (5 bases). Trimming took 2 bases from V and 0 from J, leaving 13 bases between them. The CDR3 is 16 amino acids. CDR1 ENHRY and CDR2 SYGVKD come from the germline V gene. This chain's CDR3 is CAISERGGGMNTEAFF. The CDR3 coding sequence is TGTGCCATCAGTGAGAGGGGAGGAGGAATGAACACTGAAGCTTTCTTT.

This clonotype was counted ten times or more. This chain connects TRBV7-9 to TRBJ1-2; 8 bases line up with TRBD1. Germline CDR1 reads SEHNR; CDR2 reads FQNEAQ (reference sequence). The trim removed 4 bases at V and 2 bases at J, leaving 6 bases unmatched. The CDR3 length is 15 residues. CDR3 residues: CASSSGQERNYGYTF. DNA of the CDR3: TGTGCCAGCAGCTCGGGACAGGAAAGAAACTATGGCTACACCTTC.

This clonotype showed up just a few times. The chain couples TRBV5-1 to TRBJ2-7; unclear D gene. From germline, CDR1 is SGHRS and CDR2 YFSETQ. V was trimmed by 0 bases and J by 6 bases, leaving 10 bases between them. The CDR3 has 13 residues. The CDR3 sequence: CASSLVSPGEQYF. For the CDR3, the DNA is TGCGCCAGCAGCTTGGTGTCACCAGGCGAGCAGTACTTC.

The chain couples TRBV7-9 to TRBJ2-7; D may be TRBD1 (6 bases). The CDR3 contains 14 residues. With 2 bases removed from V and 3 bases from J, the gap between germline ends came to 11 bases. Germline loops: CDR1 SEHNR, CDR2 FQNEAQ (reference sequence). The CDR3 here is CASSLTLQGYEQYF. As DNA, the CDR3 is TGTGCCAGCAGCTTAACCCTACAGGGCTACGAGCAGTACTTC. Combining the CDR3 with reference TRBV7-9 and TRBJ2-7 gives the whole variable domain DTGVSQNPRHKITKRGQNVTFRCDPISEHNRLYWYRQTLGQGPEFLTYFQNEAQLEKSRLLSDRFSAERPKGSFSTLEIQRTEQGDSAMYLCASSLTLQGYEQYFGPGTRLTVT.

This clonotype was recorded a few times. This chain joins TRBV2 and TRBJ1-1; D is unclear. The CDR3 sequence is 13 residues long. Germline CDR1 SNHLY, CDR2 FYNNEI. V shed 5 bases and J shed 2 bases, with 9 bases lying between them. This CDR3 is CASSSGKNTEAFF. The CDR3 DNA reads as TGTGCCAGCAGTAGTGGCAAAAACACTGAAGCTTTCTTT.

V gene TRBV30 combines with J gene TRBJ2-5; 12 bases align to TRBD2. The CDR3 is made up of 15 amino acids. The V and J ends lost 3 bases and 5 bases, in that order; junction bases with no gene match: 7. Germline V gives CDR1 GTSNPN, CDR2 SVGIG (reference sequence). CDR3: CAWRDLAGGGETQYF. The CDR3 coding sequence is TGTGCCTGGAGGGATCTAGCGGGAGGGGGGGAGACCCAGTACTTC.

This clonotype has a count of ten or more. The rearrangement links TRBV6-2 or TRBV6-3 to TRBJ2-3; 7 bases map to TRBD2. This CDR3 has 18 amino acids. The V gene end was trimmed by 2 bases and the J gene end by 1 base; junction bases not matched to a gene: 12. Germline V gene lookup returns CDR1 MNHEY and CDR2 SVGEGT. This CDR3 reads CASSYTPQGGAGTDTQYF. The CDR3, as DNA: TGTGCCAGCAGTTACACCCCCCAGGGAGGGGCTGGCACAGATACGCAGTATTTT.

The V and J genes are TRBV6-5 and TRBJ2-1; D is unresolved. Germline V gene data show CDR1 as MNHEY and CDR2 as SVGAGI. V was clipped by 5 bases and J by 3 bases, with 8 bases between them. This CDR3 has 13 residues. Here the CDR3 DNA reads TGTGCCAGCAGTAAGACGGACTACAATGAGCAGTTCTTC. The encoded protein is CASSKTDYNEQFF.

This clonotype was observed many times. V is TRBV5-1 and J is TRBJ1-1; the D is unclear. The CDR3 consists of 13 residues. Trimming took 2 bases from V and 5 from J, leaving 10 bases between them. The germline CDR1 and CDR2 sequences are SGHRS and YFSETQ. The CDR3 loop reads CASSLYGETEAFF. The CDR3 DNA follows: TGCGCCAGCAGCTTATATGGGGAGACTGAAGCTTTCTTT.

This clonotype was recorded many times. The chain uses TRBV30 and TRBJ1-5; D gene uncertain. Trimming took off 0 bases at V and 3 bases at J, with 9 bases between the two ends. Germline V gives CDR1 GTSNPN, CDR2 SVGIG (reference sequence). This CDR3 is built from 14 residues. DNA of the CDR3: TGTGCCTGGAGTGTACGCGGTATCAATCAGCCCCAGCATTTT. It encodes CAWSVRGINQPQHF.

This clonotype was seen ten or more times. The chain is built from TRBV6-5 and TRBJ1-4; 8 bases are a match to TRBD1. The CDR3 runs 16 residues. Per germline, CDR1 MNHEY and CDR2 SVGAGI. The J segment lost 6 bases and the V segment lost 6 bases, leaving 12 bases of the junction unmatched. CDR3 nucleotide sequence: TGTGCCAGCAGCCGAGGCCCGGACAGGGTTGATGAAAAACTGTTTTTT. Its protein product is CASSRGPDRVDEKLFF.

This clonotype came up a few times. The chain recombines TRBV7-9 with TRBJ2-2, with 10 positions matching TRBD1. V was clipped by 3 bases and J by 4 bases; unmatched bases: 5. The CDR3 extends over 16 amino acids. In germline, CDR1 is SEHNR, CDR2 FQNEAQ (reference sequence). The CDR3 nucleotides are TGTGCCAGCAGCTTGATGGGACAGGGGACCACCGGGGAGCTGTTTTTT. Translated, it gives CASSLMGQGTTGELFF.

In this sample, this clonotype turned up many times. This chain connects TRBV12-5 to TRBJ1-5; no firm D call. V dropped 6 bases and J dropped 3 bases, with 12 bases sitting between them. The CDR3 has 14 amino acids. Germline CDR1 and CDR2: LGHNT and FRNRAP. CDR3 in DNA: TGTGCTAGTGGCCCTCAATTGATCAATCAGCCCCAGCATTTT. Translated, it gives CASGPQLINQPQHF.

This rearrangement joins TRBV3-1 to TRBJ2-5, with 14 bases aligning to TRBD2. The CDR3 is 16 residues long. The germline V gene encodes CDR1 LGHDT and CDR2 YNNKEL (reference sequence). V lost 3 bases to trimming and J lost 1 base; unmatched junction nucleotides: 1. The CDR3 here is CASSQGLAGVQETQYF. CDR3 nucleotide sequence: TGTGCCAGCAGCCAGGGACTAGCGGGGGTCCAAGAGACCCAGTACTTC.

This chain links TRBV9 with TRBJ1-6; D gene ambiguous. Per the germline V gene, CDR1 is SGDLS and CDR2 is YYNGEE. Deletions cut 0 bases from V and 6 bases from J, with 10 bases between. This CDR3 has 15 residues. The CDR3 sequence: CASSVGGLLNSPLHF. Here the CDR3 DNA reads TGTGCCAGCAGCGTAGGAGGCTTACTTAATTCACCCCTCCACTTT.

The CDR3 region is CASRRTGGLNEQYF. The CDR3 coding sequence is TGTGCCAGCAGGAGGACAGGGGGGTTAAACGAGCAGTACTTC. V gene TRBV6-1 combines with J gene TRBJ2-7; 10 bases map to TRBD1. The CDR3 totals 14 residues. In germline, CDR1 is MNHNS, CDR2 SASEGT. The V segment lost 6 bases and the J segment 5 bases; nucleotides outside the gene matches: 7.

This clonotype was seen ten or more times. CDR3 coding DNA: TGTGCTAGTGGCGGGACAGGCCCCTACAATGAGCAGTTCTTC. As protein: CASGGTGPYNEQFF. This rearrangement joins TRBV12-5 to TRBJ2-1, with 8 bases that match TRBD1. The CDR3 has 14 residues. Trimming cost V 6 bases and J 2 bases; bases outside gene matches: 3. In germline, CDR1 is LGHNT, CDR2 FRNRAP.

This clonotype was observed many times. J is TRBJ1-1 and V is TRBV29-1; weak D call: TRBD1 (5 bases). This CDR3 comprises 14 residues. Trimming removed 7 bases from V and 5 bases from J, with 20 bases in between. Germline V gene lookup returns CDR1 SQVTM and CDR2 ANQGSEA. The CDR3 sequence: CSGKNRGLLTEAFF. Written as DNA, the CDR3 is TGCAGCGGGAAGAACCGGGGCCTTTTGACTGAAGCTTTCTTT.

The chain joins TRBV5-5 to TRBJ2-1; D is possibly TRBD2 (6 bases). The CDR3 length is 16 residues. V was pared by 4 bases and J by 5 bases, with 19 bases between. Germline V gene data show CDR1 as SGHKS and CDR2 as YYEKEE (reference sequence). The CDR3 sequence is CASSTTSLLGNNEQFF. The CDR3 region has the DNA TGTGCCAGCAGCACCACTAGCCTTCTGGGGAACAATGAGCAGTTCTTC. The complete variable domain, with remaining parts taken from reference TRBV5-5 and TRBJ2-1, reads DAGVTQSPTHLIKTRGQQVTLRCSPISGHKSVSWYQQVLGQGPQFIFQYYEKEERGRGNFPDRFSARQFPNYSSELNVNALLLGDSALYLCASSTTSLLGNNEQFFGPGTRLTVL.

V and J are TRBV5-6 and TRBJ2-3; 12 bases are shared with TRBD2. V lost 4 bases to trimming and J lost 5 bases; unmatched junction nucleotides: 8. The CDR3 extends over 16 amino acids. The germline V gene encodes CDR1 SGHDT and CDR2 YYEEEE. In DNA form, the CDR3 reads TGTGCCAGCAGCAGACGACTAGCGGGAGCTATAGATACGCAGTATTTT. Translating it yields CASSRRLAGAIDTQYF.

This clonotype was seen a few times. For the CDR3, the DNA is TGTGCCAGCTCACCACCGTTCGGGGACACCGATTACGAGCAGTACTTC. As protein: CASSPPFGDTDYEQYF. The chain couples TRBV18 to TRBJ2-7; possible D gene TRBD1, 6 bases. The V end was cut by 0 bases, the J end by 4 bases, with 16 bases between. The CDR3 totals 16 residues. Looked up from germline, CDR1 is KGHSH and CDR2 is LQKENI.

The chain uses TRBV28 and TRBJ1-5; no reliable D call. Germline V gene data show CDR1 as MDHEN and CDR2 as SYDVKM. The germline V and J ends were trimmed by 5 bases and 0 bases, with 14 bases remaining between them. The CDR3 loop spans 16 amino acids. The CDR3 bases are TGTGCCAGCAGTACCGGACGGTACTATAGCAATCAGCCCCAGCATTTT. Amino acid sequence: CASSTGRYYSNQPQHF.

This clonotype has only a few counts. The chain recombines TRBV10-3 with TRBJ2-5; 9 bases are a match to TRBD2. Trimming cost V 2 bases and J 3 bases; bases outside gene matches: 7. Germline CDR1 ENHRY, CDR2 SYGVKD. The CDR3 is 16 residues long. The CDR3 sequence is CAISEEAGGVKETQYF. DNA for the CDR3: TGTGCCATCAGTGAGGAAGCGGGGGGCGTCAAAGAGACCCAGTACTTC.